This record covers a single TCR beta chain. The antigen is unknown. At the survey level, the v3.0 immunoSEQ assay was run. The assay was immunoSEQ multiplex PCR, and TCRdb's table has in-frame clones only and misses some. This table has roughly 7,400 clones, roughly 67% appearing once. This sample was included in a study of long-term antiretroviral therapy in people with HIV. Whole-study results and caveats: Clonal expansions arising prior to ART prevailed in the repertoire at every time point.

V lost 7 bases to trimming and J lost 0 bases, with 3 bases between them. CDR3 length: 10 residues. Germline V CDR1 and CDR2: SQVTM, ANQGSEA. The chain links TRBV29-1 to TRBJ1-1; D is unclear. This sequence was found in a man aged 35 to 55 with HIV. Sequencing was performed on unsorted PBMCs, taken 0.2 years after starting antiretroviral therapy. The DNA of the CDR3 is TGCAGCGGCCTGAACACTGAAGCTTTCTTT. Amino acid sequence: CSGLNTEAFF.